Presented here are 18 T cell receptor beta chains from one specimen sequenced in a study of blood T cell repertoires in COVID-19. Assay used: immunoSEQ multiplex PCR; TCRdb lists only in-frame clones, some missing. Of tens of thousands of clones detected, less than 85% appear once; the ten largest clones hold roughly a fifth. The sequencing sample was made of peripheral blood. All receptors come from an elderly woman with acute or convalescent COVID-19.

The chain carries TRBV10-3 and TRBJ2-3; TRBD2 might be the D (6 bases). The CDR3 consists of 14 residues. Trimming removed 2 bases from V and 0 bases from J, with 6 bases in between. Germline-derived CDR1 and CDR2 are ENHRY and SYGVKD. For the CDR3, the DNA is TGTGCCATCAGTGAGGGGGGGAGCACAGATACGCAGTATTTT. The encoded protein is CAISEGGSTDTQYF.

This clone was seen a few times. This chain uses TRBV25-1 with TRBJ1-2, with D unresolved. Trimming cost V 1 base and J 7 bases, with 4 bases left between them. CDR1 is MGHDK, CDR2 SYGVNS, per germline. The CDR3 is made up of 11 amino acids. This CDR3 is CASSESVGYTF. CDR3 coding DNA: TGTGCCAGCAGTGAATCGGTTGGCTACACCTTC.

The chain employs TRBV4-1 and TRBJ1-4; 11 bases fit TRBD1. Germline V gives CDR1 MGHRA, CDR2 YSYEKL. The CDR3 consists of 16 residues. The junction had 4 bases not matched to a gene; V was cut back by 4 bases and J by 3 bases. CDR3 in amino acids: CASSRGTGGANEKLFF. The CDR3 DNA follows: TGCGCCAGCAGCCGTGGGACAGGGGGAGCTAATGAAAAACTGTTTTTT.

This clone was seen a few times. The J gene is TRBJ1-5, the V gene TRBV10-3, with 7 bases that match TRBD1. The length of the CDR3 is 15 residues. CDR1 is ENHRY, CDR2 SYGVKD, per germline. The J segment lost 0 bases and the V segment lost 10 bases, leaving 9 bases of the junction unmatched. CDR3 in amino acids: CATRDRFYSNQPQHF. The CDR3, as DNA: TGTGCCACCAGGGACAGATTTTATAGCAATCAGCCCCAGCATTTT.

The rearrangement links TRBV18 to TRBJ2-5, with 9 nucleotides matching TRBD2. The J segment lost 5 bases and the V segment lost 3 bases, leaving 4 bases of the junction unmatched. This CDR3 contains 14 residues. Looked up from germline, CDR1 is KGHSH and CDR2 is LQKENI. CDR3 nucleotides: TGTGCCAGCTCACCGACTAGCGGACATGAGACCCAGTACTTC. It is translated as CASSPTSGHETQYF.

J is TRBJ1-1 and V is TRBV18; no reliable D call. This CDR3 has 12 residues. Trimming left V 5 bases short and J 0 bases short, with 4 bases between. Germline assignment: CDR1 KGHSH and CDR2 LQKENI. The CDR3 reads CASSFVNTEAFF. In DNA form, the CDR3 reads TGTGCCAGCTCATTCGTGAACACTGAAGCTTTCTTT.

V is TRBV15 and J is TRBJ2-7, with 12 bases lining up with TRBD2. CDR1 and CDR2 from the germline V gene are LNHNV and YYDKDF (reference sequence). With 7 bases clipped from V and 2 bases from J, the junction kept 12 bases outside the gene matches. This CDR3 region has 17 residues. CDR3 bases: TGTGCCACCAACATGACTAGCGGGAGATCGTGGACCTACGAGCAGTACTTC. Its translation: CATNMTSGRSWTYEQYF.

The chain is built from TRBV29-1 and TRBJ2-2; 13 bases agree with TRBD2. CDR1 and CDR2 from the germline V gene are SQVTM and ANQGSEA. The ends lost 3 bases at V and 7 bases at J; junction bases unmatched: 8. CDR3 length: 16 residues. The CDR3 DNA is TGCAGCGTTGAGCACAGACTAGCGGGAGGCGTCGGGGAGCTGTTTTTT. Residues: CSVEHRLAGGVGELFF.

The chain carries TRBV6-4 and TRBJ2-2; 8 positions match TRBD2. V was clipped by 8 bases and J by 2 bases; unmatched bases: 4. Germline V gives CDR1 MRHNA, CDR2 SNTAGT. This CDR3 is 14 amino acids long. CDR3 protein: CASRGGPNTGELFF. As DNA, the CDR3 is TGTGCCAGCCGGGGGGGGCCCAACACCGGGGAGCTGTTTTTT.

The chain employs TRBV30 and TRBJ2-1; 12 bases align to TRBD2. The CDR3 loop spans 12 amino acids. Trimming at V came to 8 bases and at J to 15 bases, leaving 11 bases not matched to a gene. CDR1 GTSNPN and CDR2 SVGIG come from the germline V gene (reference sequence). The CDR3 DNA sequence: TGTGCCGGCCGGACTAGCGGGAAATGGCTGTTCTTC. Translation gives CAGRTSGKWLFF.

J is TRBJ1-4 and V is TRBV5-1; TRBD1 matches at 10 bases. This CDR3 comprises 14 residues. The germline CDR1 and CDR2 sequences are SGHRS and YFSETQ. Unmatched junction bases numbered 5, after V lost 4 bases and J lost 8 bases. CDR3: CASSHGTGAEKLFF. In nucleotides, the CDR3 is TGCGCCAGCAGCCACGGGACAGGGGCCGAAAAACTGTTTTTT.

The chain uses TRBV2 and TRBJ1-6; D perhaps matches TRBD1 (5 bases). Trimming removed 4 bases at V and 4 bases at J, with 8 bases between. The CDR3 totals 14 residues. The germline gives CDR1 SNHLY, CDR2 FYNNEI. As DNA, the CDR3 is TGTGCCAGCAGTGTAGGGGTATATAATTCACCCCTCCACTTT. Protein product: CASSVGVYNSPLHF.

J is TRBJ1-1 and V is TRBV5-1, with 8 bases matching TRBD1. The J segment lost 6 bases and the V segment lost 4 bases, leaving 11 bases of the junction unmatched. CDR3 length equals 15 residues. Germline CDR1 reads SGHRS; CDR2 reads YFSETQ. The CDR3, as DNA: TGCGCCAGCAGCCAGGACAGGGCGGCTTATTCTGAAGCTTTCTTT. This encodes CASSQDRAAYSEAFF. Full variable domain (outside the CDR3, taken from reference TRBV5-1 and TRBJ1-1): KAGVTQTPRYLIKTRGQQVTLSCSPISGHRSVSWYQQTPGQGLQFLFEYFSETQRNKGNFPGRFSGRQFSNSRSEMNVSTLELGDSALYLCASSQDRAAYSEAFFGQGTRLTVV.

This rearrangement joins TRBV7-6 to TRBJ2-3, with D tentatively TRBD2 (5 bases). The CDR3 is made up of 13 amino acids. Germline V gene data show CDR1 as SGHVS and CDR2 as FNYEAQ. Trimming took 3 bases from V and 5 from J, leaving 9 bases between them. CDR3 coding DNA: TGTGCCAGCAGCTTTCCGGGGAAAGATACGCAGTATTTT. Protein product: CASSFPGKDTQYF.

The chain has TRBV2 and TRBJ2-7, with 7 positions matching TRBD2. There are 15 residues in the CDR3. Germline V gives CDR1 SNHLY, CDR2 FYNNEI. Trimming at V came to 6 bases and at J to 2 bases, leaving 10 bases not matched to a gene. The CDR3, as DNA: TGTGCCAGCAGCCCTCGGGGCGGGAGCCCCTACGAGCAGTACTTC. It yields the protein CASSPRGGSPYEQYF.

The chain combines TRBV7-2 with TRBJ2-1; no clear D gene. Germline values: CDR1 SGHTA, CDR2 FQGNSA. The CDR3 spans 15 residues. Trimming took 1 base from V and 2 from J, leaving 9 bases between them. CDR3 sequence (DNA): TGTGCCAGCAGCTTAGTTTCTCCTACCTACAATGAGCAGTTCTTC. Amino acid sequence: CASSLVSPTYNEQFF.

The V gene is TRBV21-1, the J gene TRBJ2-1; no DNA check was done on the table's D call, TRBD2. TRBV21-1 is a pseudogene. This CDR3 is 17 amino acids long. This CDR3 is CASSKEGRECSYNEQFF. Here the CDR3 DNA reads TGTGCCAGCAGCAAGGAAGGGCGGGAGTGCTCCTACAATGAGCAGTTCTTC.

The gene calls are TRBV5-4 and TRBJ1-2; 8 bases match TRBD1. Germline V lookup: CDR1 SGHNT, CDR2 YYREEE (reference sequence). J was trimmed by 6 bases and V by 0 bases; bases with no gene match: 7. The CDR3 is made up of 15 amino acids. CDR3 residues: CASSLARQGRNGYTF. For the CDR3, the DNA is TGTGCCAGCAGCTTGGCACGACAGGGGAGGAATGGCTACACCTTC.